These 23 T cell receptor beta chains were sequenced from one sample in a study of beta chain features in type 1 diabetes. These receptors' targets are unknown. Expressed TCRB transcripts got sequenced, as all isolated RNA was reverse transcribed. Clones were read by immunoSEQ multiplex PCR, and TCRdb kept only the in-frame ones, dropping some. The repertoire holds about 25,000 clones, with roughly two thirds as singletons. Study findings and constraints: Significant though moderate, a shortening of TCRB CDR3s appeared in all four CD4+ subsets of Type 1 diabetes patients.

Sequencing used stem cell memory CD4+ T cells from blood. All receptors come from a woman aged 40 to 50 with type 1 diabetes.

The chain is built from TRBV7-2 and TRBJ1-4; D call uncertain. The CDR3 length is 13 residues. From germline, CDR1 is SGHTA and CDR2 FQGNSA. The V and J ends lost 3 bases and 14 bases respectively, with 16 bases between them. The CDR3 bases are TGTGCCAGCAGCTTTGAACCTCCTGGGAGGCTGTTTTTT. Encoded protein: CASSFEPPGRLFF.

The rearrangement joins TRBV7-6 to TRBJ2-4, with D unclear. The CDR3 is 11 residues long. Trimming took 11 bases from V and 5 from J, leaving 10 bases between them. Germline values: CDR1 SGHVS, CDR2 FNYEAQ. CDR3 sequence reads: CAGSTENIQYF. CDR3 in DNA: TGTGCCGGAAGTACAGAAAACATTCAGTACTTC. The full variable domain, its missing parts supplied by reference TRBV7-6 and TRBJ2-4, is GAGVSQSPRYKVTKRGQDVALRCDPISGHVSLYWYRQALGQGPEFLTYFNYEAQQDKSGLPNDRFSAERPEGSISTLTIQRTEQRDSAMYRCAGSTENIQYFGAGTRLSVL.

J is TRBJ2-3 and V is TRBV19, with 8 nucleotides matching TRBD2. The germline CDR1 and CDR2 sequences are LNHDA and SQIVND (reference sequence). The trim removed 3 bases at V and 1 base at J, leaving 6 bases unmatched. The CDR3 covers 16 residues. CDR3 residues: CASSMGGRKGTDTQYF. The CDR3, as DNA: TGTGCCAGTAGTATGGGCGGGAGGAAAGGCACAGATACGCAGTATTTT.

The chain is built from TRBV6-5 and TRBJ2-7, with TRBD2 matching 9 bases. The CDR3 has 14 residues. CDR1 MNHEY and CDR2 SVGAGI come from the germline V gene. J gave up 0 bases and V 5 bases, and 2 bases lay outside the gene matches. The DNA for the CDR3 is TGTGCCAGCAGTCTAGCGGGGAGCTCCTACGAGCAGTACTTC. It specifies CASSLAGSSYEQYF.

The rearrangement joins TRBV5-5 to TRBJ2-7, with TRBD1 matching 12 bases. Germline CDR1 reads SGHKS; CDR2 reads YYEKEE (reference sequence). The CDR3 loop spans 14 amino acids. V was pared by 4 bases and J by 2 bases, with 1 base of the junction left unmatched. This CDR3 is CASSGTGGAYEQYF. The CDR3 region has the DNA TGTGCCAGCAGCGGGACAGGGGGCGCCTACGAGCAGTACTTC.

This sequence joins TRBV5-6 and TRBJ1-5; 9 positions match TRBD1. Germline trimming cut 0 bases from V and 6 bases from J; bases unmatched to any gene: 7. The CDR3 has 16 amino acids. CDR1 is SGHDT, CDR2 YYEEEE, per germline. CDR3 protein: CASSLAGTGSFQPQHF. CDR3 coding DNA: TGTGCCAGCAGCTTGGCCGGGACAGGGAGTTTTCAGCCCCAGCATTTT.

The chain joins TRBV5-1 to TRBJ1-2, with a possible D match to TRBD1 (6 bases). There are 15 residues in the CDR3. Deletions cut 5 bases from V and 3 bases from J, with 17 bases between. The germline CDR1 and CDR2 sequences are SGHRS and YFSETQ. The CDR3 spells CASRVGHLEDYGYTF. DNA for the CDR3: TGCGCCAGCAGGGTGGGACACCTCGAGGACTATGGCTACACCTTC. The full variable domain, its missing parts supplied by reference TRBV5-1 and TRBJ1-2, is KAGVTQTPRYLIKTRGQQVTLSCSPISGHRSVSWYQQTPGQGLQFLFEYFSETQRNKGNFPGRFSGRQFSNSRSEMNVSTLELGDSALYLCASRVGHLEDYGYTFGSGTRLTVV.

This clone has more than one count but fewer than ten. The chain is built from TRBV5-1 and TRBJ2-1; no definite D call. Germline-derived CDR1 and CDR2 are SGHRS and YFSETQ. This CDR3 comprises 14 residues. V was clipped by 3 bases and J by 6 bases, with 13 bases between them. The CDR3 bases are TGCGCCAGCAGCTCCCTGGGCCGTTTCAATGAGCAGTTCTTC. This sequence encodes CASSSLGRFNEQFF.

This clone was seen more than once but under ten times. The rearrangement links TRBV9 to TRBJ1-1, with D perhaps TRBD1 (5 bases). Per germline, CDR1 SGDLS and CDR2 YYNGEE. The CDR3 is 15 amino acids. Trimming cost V 2 bases and J 1 base, with 12 bases left between them. CDR3 in amino acids: CASSVGGPRNTEAFF. In nucleotides, the CDR3 is TGTGCCAGCAGCGTGGGGGGACCGAGGAACACTGAAGCTTTCTTT.

The chain's CDR3 is CASSPLVSGGSYNEQFF. CDR3 nucleotides: TGTGCCAGCAGCCCCTTGGTTAGCGGGGGGTCATACAATGAGCAGTTCTTC. The chain combines TRBV7-6 with TRBJ2-1; 10 bases match TRBD2. CDR1 and CDR2 from the germline V gene are SGHVS and FNYEAQ. The CDR3 sequence is 17 residues long. Trimming removed 5 bases from V and 4 bases from J; junction bases left unmatched: 11. Complete variable domain (other parts from reference TRBV7-6 and TRBJ2-1): GAGVSQSPRYKVTKRGQDVALRCDPISGHVSLYWYRQALGQGPEFLTYFNYEAQQDKSGLPNDRFSAERPEGSISTLTIQRTEQRDSAMYRCASSPLVSGGSYNEQFFGPGTRLTVL.

The count of this clone is one. V and J are TRBV11-2 and TRBJ2-1, with D hard to call. Trimming cost V 3 bases and J 10 bases, with 16 bases left between them. This CDR3 is 14 amino acids long. The V gene's germline CDR1 is SGHAT and CDR2 FQNNGV. The CDR3 DNA reads TGTGCCAGCAGCTTTTTTGGTGGGCCACAGGAGCAGTTCTTC. This codes for CASSFFGGPQEQFF.

This clone was seen once. This chain joins TRBV28 and TRBJ2-7; D possibly corresponds to TRBD1 (6 bases). This CDR3 has 16 amino acids. With 6 bases removed from V and 2 bases from J, the gap between germline ends came to 20 bases. Germline assignment: CDR1 MDHEN and CDR2 SYDVKM. In nucleotides, the CDR3 is TGTGCCAGCAGGGGGACCATAACAGGGAAACCCTACGAGCAGTACTTC. It is translated as CASRGTITGKPYEQYF.

V gene TRBV29-1 combines with J gene TRBJ1-3; D unclear. Germline assignment: CDR1 SQVTM and CDR2 ANQGSEA. The CDR3 spans 13 residues. Trimming shortened V by 4 bases and J by 8 bases, and 15 bases separated the two germline ends. CDR3 in DNA: TGCAGCGTTGTGGAGAGGGCATCAGACACCATATATTTT. It codes for CSVVERASDTIYF.

This clone was picked up a small number of times. V is TRBV4-1 and J is TRBJ2-5; the match to TRBD1 covers 11 bases. V shed 4 bases and J 2 bases; nucleotides not matched to a gene: 6. The CDR3 covers 16 residues. Germline loops: CDR1 MGHRA, CDR2 YSYEKL. The CDR3 protein is CASSLAGTGGQETQYF. The CDR3 DNA follows: TGCGCCAGCAGCCTAGCAGGGACAGGGGGACAAGAGACCCAGTACTTC.

The V call is TRBV5-1, the J call TRBJ1-1, with D maybe TRBD1 (6 bases). Looked up from germline, CDR1 is SGHRS and CDR2 is YFSETQ. The CDR3 contains 12 residues. Deletions cut 0 bases from V and 10 bases from J, with 10 bases between. The CDR3, as DNA: TGCGCCAGCAGCTTGGGTCAACAGGGAGCTTTCTTT. Its protein is CASSLGQQGAFF. The full variable domain, in which reference TRBV5-1 and TRBJ1-1 provide the parts outside the CDR3, is KAGVTQTPRYLIKTRGQQVTLSCSPISGHRSVSWYQQTPGQGLQFLFEYFSETQRNKGNFPGRFSGRQFSNSRSEMNVSTLELGDSALYLCASSLGQQGAFFGQGTRLTVV.

This chain connects TRBV28 to TRBJ1-2; tentative D call: TRBD1 (6 bases). Germline V gene sequence: CDR1 MDHEN, CDR2 SYDVKM. V was pared by 5 bases and J by 4 bases, with 8 bases between. This CDR3 is built from 12 residues. The CDR3 coding sequence is TGTGCCAGCAGTGACAGGTTCTATGGCTACACCTTC. Protein: CASSDRFYGYTF.

The chain has TRBV15 and TRBJ2-2, with D maybe TRBD1 (6 bases). With 5 bases removed from V and 0 bases from J, the gap between germline ends came to 7 bases. The CDR3 loop spans 14 amino acids. CDR1 and CDR2 from the germline V gene are LNHNV and YYDKDF (reference sequence). CDR3 residues: CATSYRANTGELFF. In DNA, the CDR3 is TGTGCCACCAGCTACAGGGCGAACACCGGGGAGCTGTTTTTT.

The chain uses TRBV30 and TRBJ2-6, with D possibly TRBD2 on 6 matching bases. Deletions cut 4 bases from V and 9 bases from J, with 10 bases between. The CDR3 has 12 residues. Germline V gene lookup returns CDR1 GTSNPN and CDR2 SVGIG (reference sequence). DNA for the CDR3: TGTGCCTGGAAAGGGGACTTCAACGTCCTGACTTTC. It translates to CAWKGDFNVLTF.

This clone was seen more than once but under ten times. The chain is built from TRBV4-3 and TRBJ1-2; D may be TRBD1 (6 bases). Germline V lookup: CDR1 LGHNA, CDR2 YSLEER. The CDR3 length is 14 residues. Trimming pared 0 bases from V and 11 bases from J, leaving 16 bases between. DNA of the CDR3: TGCGCCAGCAGCCAAGATCCCAGCAGGGGAAGATACACCTTC. It yields the protein CASSQDPSRGRYTF.

The chain employs TRBV18 and TRBJ1-2; maybe TRBD1 (5 bases). Per germline, CDR1 KGHSH and CDR2 LQKENI. V lost 6 bases and J lost 0, with 11 bases in between. The CDR3 length is 14 residues. CDR3 sequence reads: CASSQGSTNYGYTF. The CDR3 nucleotides read TGTGCCAGCTCCCAGGGCAGTACTAACTATGGCTACACCTTC.

Written as DNA, the CDR3 is TGTGCCAGCACCTCCGGCGGGGGGCCGAGCACAGATACGCAGTATTTT. This encodes CASTSGGGPSTDTQYF. The chain carries TRBV25-1 and TRBJ2-3; 8 nucleotides align to TRBD2. The ends lost 7 bases at V and 0 bases at J; junction bases unmatched: 9. In germline, CDR1 is MGHDK, CDR2 SYGVNS. The CDR3 consists of 16 residues.

The V gene is TRBV9, the J gene TRBJ2-3, with D tentatively TRBD1 (6 bases). Trimming cost V 0 bases and J 0 bases, with 17 bases left between them. Germline V gives CDR1 SGDLS, CDR2 YYNGEE. The CDR3 is 18 amino acids. The CDR3 region is CASSVGAGAGFSTDTQYF. CDR3 bases: TGTGCCAGCAGCGTAGGGGCAGGGGCCGGATTTAGCACAGATACGCAGTATTTT.

This chain links TRBV27 with TRBJ2-5; 10 bases agree with TRBD2. Germline CDR1 reads MNHEY; CDR2 reads SMNVEV (reference sequence). J lost 4 bases, V lost 3 bases, and 2 bases had no gene match. This CDR3 has 14 amino acids. CDR3 sequence: CASSFGLAVETQYF. The CDR3 DNA is TGTGCCAGCAGTTTCGGACTAGCGGTAGAGACCCAGTACTTC.